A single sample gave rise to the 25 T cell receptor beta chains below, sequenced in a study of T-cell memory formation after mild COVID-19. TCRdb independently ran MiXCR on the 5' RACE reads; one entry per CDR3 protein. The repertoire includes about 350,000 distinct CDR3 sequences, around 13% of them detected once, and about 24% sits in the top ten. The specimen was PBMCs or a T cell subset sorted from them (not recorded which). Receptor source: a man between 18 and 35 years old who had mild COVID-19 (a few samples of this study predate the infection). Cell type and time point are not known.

CDR3 region: CASSENGIPYGYTF. CDR3 in DNA: TGTGCCAGCAGTGAAAATGGGATCCCCTATGGCTACACCTTC. The chain uses TRBV2 and TRBJ1-2; D is unclear. The CDR3 is made up of 14 amino acids. Trimming pared 2 bases from V and 4 bases from J, leaving 11 bases between. Germline loops: CDR1 SNHLY, CDR2 FYNNEI.

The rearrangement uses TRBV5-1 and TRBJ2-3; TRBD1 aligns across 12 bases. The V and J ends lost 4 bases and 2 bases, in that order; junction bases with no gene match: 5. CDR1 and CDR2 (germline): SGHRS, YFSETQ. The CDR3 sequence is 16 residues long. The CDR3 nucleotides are TGCGCCAGCAGCCCCGGGACAGGGGGCCCCACAGATACGCAGTATTTT. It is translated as CASSPGTGGPTDTQYF.

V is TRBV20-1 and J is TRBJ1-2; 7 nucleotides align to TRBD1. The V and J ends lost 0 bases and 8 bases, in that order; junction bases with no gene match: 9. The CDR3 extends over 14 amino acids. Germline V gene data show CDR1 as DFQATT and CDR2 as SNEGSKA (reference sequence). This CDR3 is CSARDTRQGNGYTF. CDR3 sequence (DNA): TGCAGTGCTAGAGATACGCGACAGGGAAACGGCTACACCTTC.

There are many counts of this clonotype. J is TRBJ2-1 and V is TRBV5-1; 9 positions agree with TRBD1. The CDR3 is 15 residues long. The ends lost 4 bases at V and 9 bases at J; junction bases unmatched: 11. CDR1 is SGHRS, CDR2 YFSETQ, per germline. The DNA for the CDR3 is TGCGCCAGCAGCCCGGCCCGGGACAGGGAGGGTGAGCAGTTCTTC. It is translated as CASSPARDREGEQFF.

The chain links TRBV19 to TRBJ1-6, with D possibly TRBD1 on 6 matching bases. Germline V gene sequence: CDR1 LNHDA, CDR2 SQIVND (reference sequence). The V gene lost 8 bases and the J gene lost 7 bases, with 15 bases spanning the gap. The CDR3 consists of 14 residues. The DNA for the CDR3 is TGTGCCAGTGCGACCTGGGGGGGCAATTCACCCCTCCACTTT. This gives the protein CASATWGGNSPLHF.

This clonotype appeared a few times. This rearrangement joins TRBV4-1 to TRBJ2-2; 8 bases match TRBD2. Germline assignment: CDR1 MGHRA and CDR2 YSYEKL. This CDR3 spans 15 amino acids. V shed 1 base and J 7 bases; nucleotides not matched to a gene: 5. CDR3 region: CASSQAGGPVGELFF. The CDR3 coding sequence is TGCGCCAGCAGCCAAGCGGGGGGGCCGGTCGGGGAGCTGTTTTTT.

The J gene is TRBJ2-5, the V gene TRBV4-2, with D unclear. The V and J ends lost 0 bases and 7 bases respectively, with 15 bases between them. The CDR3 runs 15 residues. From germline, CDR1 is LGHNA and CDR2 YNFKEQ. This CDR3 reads CASSQEETPWSTQYF. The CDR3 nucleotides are TGTGCCAGCAGCCAAGAGGAGACACCCTGGTCGACCCAGTACTTC.

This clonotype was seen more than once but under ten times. Here the CDR3 DNA reads TGTGCCAGCAGCCAATTCTCCTCGGGGGGCGGCACCGGGGAGCTGTTTTTT. Translation gives CASSQFSSGGGTGELFF. This chain joins TRBV4-2 and TRBJ2-2, with D possibly matching TRBD2 (7 bases). The V gene lost 2 bases and the J gene lost 4 bases, with 17 bases spanning the gap. Germline lookup yields CDR1 LGHNA and CDR2 YNFKEQ. CDR3 size: 17 residues.

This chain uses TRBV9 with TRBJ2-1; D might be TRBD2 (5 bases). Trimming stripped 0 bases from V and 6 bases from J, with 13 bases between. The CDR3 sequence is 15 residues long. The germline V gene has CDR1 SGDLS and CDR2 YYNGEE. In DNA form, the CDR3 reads TGTGCCAGCAGCGTAGGTGGAGGTTGGAGCAATGAGCAGTTCTTC. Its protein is CASSVGGGWSNEQFF.

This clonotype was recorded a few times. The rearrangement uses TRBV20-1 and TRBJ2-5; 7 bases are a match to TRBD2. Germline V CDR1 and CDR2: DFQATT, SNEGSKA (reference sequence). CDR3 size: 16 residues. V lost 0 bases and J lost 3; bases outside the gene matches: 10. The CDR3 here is CSAREPAGLLKETQYF. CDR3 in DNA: TGCAGTGCTAGAGAGCCAGCGGGGCTTTTAAAAGAGACCCAGTACTTC.

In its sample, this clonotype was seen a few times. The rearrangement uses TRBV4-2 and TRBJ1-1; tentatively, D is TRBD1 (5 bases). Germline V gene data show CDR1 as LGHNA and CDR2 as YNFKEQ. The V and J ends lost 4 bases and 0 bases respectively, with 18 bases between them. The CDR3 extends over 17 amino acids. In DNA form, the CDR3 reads TGTGCCAGCAGCCGGATAGGTGAGGGGTCGCTGAACACTGAAGCTTTCTTT. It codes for CASSRIGEGSLNTEAFF.

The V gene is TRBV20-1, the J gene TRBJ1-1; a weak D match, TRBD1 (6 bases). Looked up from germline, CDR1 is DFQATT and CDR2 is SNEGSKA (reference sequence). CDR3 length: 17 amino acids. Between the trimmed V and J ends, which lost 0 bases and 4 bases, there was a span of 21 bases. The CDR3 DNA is TGCAGTGCTAGAGATCTAATCCCCCAGTACAGGGCCACTGAAGCTTTCTTT. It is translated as CSARDLIPQYRATEAFF.

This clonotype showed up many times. CDR3 in amino acids: CSRPGRPTDTQYF. DNA for the CDR3: TGCTCCCGACCAGGGAGACCCACAGATACGCAGTATTTT. V gene TRBV20-1 combines with J gene TRBJ2-3; D could derive from TRBD1 or TRBD2 (5 bases each). Germline V lookup: CDR1 DFQATT, CDR2 SNEGSKA (reference sequence). The CDR3 sequence is 13 residues long.

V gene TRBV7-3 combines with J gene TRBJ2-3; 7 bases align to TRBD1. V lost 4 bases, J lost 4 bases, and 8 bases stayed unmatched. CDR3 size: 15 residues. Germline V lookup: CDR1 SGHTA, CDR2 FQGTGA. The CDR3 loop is CASSSTGTTADTQYF. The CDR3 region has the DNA TGTGCCAGCAGCTCGACAGGGACAACGGCAGATACGCAGTATTTT.

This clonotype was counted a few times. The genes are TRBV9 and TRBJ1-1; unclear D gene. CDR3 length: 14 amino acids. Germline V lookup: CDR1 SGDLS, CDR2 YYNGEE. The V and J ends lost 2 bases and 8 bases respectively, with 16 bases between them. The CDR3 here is CASSVVEQAREAFF. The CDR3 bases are TGTGCCAGCAGCGTGGTTGAACAAGCCAGAGAAGCTTTCTTT. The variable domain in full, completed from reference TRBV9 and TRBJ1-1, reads DSGVTQTPKHLITATGQRVTLRCSPRSGDLSVYWYQQSLDQGLQFLIQYYNGEERAKGNILERFSAQQFPDLHSELNLSSLELGDSALYFCASSVVEQAREAFFGQGTRLTVV.

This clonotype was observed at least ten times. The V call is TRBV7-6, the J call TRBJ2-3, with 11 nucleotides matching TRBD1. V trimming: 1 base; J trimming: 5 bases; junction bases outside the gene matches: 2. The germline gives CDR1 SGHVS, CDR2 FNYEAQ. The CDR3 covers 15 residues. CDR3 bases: TGTGCCAGCAGCTTAGGGACAGGGGGCGGAGATACGCAGTATTTT. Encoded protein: CASSLGTGGGDTQYF.

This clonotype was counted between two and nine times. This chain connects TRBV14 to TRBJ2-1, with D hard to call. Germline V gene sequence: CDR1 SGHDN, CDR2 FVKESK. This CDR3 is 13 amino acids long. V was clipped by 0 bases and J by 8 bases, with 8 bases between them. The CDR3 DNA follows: TGTGCCAGCAGCCAAGAGCTTTTCGATGAGCAGTTCTTC. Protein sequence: CASSQELFDEQFF.

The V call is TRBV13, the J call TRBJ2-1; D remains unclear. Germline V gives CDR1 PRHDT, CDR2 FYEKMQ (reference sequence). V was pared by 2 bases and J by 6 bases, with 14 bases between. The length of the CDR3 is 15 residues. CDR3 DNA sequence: TGTGCCAGCAGCTTACACTCCCCCGCGTTCAATGAGCAGTTCTTC. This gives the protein CASSLHSPAFNEQFF.

This CDR3 reads CSANREFPGELFF. In nucleotides, the CDR3 is TGCAGTGCTAACAGGGAGTTTCCCGGGGAGCTGTTTTTT. The gene calls are TRBV20-1 and TRBJ2-2; D perhaps matches TRBD1 (6 bases). Germline-derived CDR1 and CDR2 are DFQATT and SNEGSKA (reference sequence). V was shortened by 4 bases and J by 6 bases, with 12 bases between the two germline ends. The CDR3 is 13 amino acids.

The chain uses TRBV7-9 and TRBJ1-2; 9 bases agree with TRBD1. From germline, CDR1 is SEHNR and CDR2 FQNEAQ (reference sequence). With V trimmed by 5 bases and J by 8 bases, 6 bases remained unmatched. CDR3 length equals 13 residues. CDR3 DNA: TGTGCCAGCAGCCTCCACAGGGGGCGAGGCTACACCTTC. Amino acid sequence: CASSLHRGRGYTF.

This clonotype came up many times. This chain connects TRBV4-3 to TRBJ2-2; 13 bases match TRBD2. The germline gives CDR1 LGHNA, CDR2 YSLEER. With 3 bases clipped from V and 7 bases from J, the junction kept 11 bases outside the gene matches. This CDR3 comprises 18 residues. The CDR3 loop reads CASSQETGTSGEDGELFF. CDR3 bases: TGCGCCAGCAGCCAGGAAACCGGGACTAGCGGGGAGGACGGGGAGCTGTTTTTT.

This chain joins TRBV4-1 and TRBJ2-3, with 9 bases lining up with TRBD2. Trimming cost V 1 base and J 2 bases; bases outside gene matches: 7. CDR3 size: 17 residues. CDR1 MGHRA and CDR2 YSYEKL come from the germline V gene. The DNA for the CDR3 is TGCGCCAGCAGCCAAGTTTGGCTAGCGGGGACCACAGATACGCAGTATTTT. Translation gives CASSQVWLAGTTDTQYF.

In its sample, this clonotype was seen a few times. The CDR3 loop is CASSGFNLTYEQYV. The CDR3 coding sequence is TGTGCCAGCAGCGGATTTAACCTAACCTACGAGCAGTACGTC. This chain uses TRBV6-2 or TRBV6-3 with TRBJ2-7; no definite D call. The V end lost 6 bases, the J end lost 2 bases, and 14 bases lay between the germline ends. Germline-derived CDR1 and CDR2 are MNHEY and SVGEGT. There are 14 residues in the CDR3.

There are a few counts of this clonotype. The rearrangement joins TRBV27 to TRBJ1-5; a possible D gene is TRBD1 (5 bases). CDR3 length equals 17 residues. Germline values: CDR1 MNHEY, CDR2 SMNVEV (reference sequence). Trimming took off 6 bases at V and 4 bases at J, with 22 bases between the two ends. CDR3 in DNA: TGTGCCAGCAGCATGCGCGGACTCGGGGCACTTAATCAGCCCCAGCATTTT. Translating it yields CASSMRGLGALNQPQHF.

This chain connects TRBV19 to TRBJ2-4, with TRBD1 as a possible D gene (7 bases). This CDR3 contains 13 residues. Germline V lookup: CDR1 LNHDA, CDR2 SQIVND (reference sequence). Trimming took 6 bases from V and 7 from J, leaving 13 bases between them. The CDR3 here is CASSAQGGNIQYF. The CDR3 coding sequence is TGTGCCAGTAGCGCGCAGGGGGGTAACATTCAGTACTTC.